What follows are 15 T cell receptor beta chains derived from one specimen sequenced in a study of radiotherapy plus CTLA-4 blockade in lung cancer. The protocol was immunoSEQ multiplex PCR, while the TCRdb copy is restricted to in-frame clones and leaves out a portion. This table holds tens of thousands of clones, over 70% found once. The sequenced sample was peripheral blood, obtained from a patient treated with radiotherapy plus ipilimumab. The receptor source for this set is a human donor with non-small cell lung cancer who had a partial response to radiotherapy plus ipilimumab. Some clones in this sample may be carry-over from other donors' samples.

V and J are TRBV5-4 and TRBJ1-2; D might be TRBD1 (5 bases). Germline CDR1 and CDR2: SGHNT and YYREEE (reference sequence). Trimming left V 1 base short and J 3 bases short, with 16 bases between. The CDR3 loop spans 16 amino acids. The CDR3 DNA follows: TGTGCCAGCAGCTTGATGACAGCTCTCAGGCACTATGGCTACACCTTC. Translated: CASSLMTALRHYGYTF. The full variable domain, completed using reference TRBV5-4 and TRBJ1-2, is ETGVTQSPTHLIKTRGQQVTLRCSSQSGHNTVSWYQQALGQGPQFIFQYYREEENGRGNFPPRFSGLQFPNYSSELNVNALELDDSALYLCASSLMTALRHYGYTFGSGTRLTVV.

The chain recombines TRBV5-1 with TRBJ2-3; 15 nucleotides line up with TRBD2. The CDR3 runs 20 residues. Germline V lookup: CDR1 SGHRS, CDR2 YFSETQ. V shed 2 bases and J 0 bases; nucleotides not matched to a gene: 10. The CDR3 DNA sequence: TGCGCCAGCAGCTTAATTTCCGGGACTAGCGGGAGGCCTAGCACAGATACGCAGTATTTT. As protein: CASSLISGTSGRPSTDTQYF.

The CDR3 is CASSDQDRLRVQPQHF. The CDR3 region has the DNA TGTGCCAGCAGTGACCAAGACAGGCTTCGCGTTCAGCCCCAGCATTTT. The chain uses TRBV6-1 and TRBJ1-5, with D maybe TRBD1 (6 bases). V lost 3 bases to trimming and J lost 6 bases, with 18 bases between them. CDR1 is MNHNS and CDR2 is SASEGT in the germline V gene. The CDR3 has 16 amino acids.

The chain couples TRBV5-1 to TRBJ1-4, with 8 bases identical to TRBD1. The J segment lost 7 bases and the V segment lost 0 bases, leaving 5 bases of the junction unmatched. Germline V lookup: CDR1 SGHRS, CDR2 YFSETQ. CDR3 size: 15 residues. The chain's CDR3 is CASSLGSGGTEKLFF. CDR3 DNA: TGCGCCAGCAGCTTGGGGTCAGGGGGCACTGAAAAACTGTTTTTT.

The CDR3 DNA follows: TGTGCCAGCAGCCATGAATGGGGACTAGCCAGTGGAGAGACCCAGTACTTC. Translation: CASSHEWGLASGETQYF. The genes are TRBV14 and TRBJ2-5, with TRBD2 matching 9 bases. In germline, CDR1 is SGHDN, CDR2 FVKESK. J was trimmed by 4 bases and V by 3 bases; bases with no gene match: 12. The CDR3 consists of 17 residues.

This clone was observed once. The J gene is TRBJ1-3, the V gene TRBV13; possible D gene TRBD1, 5 bases. The CDR3 consists of 16 residues. V gave up 2 bases and J gave up 0 bases, with 11 bases separating them. Germline CDR1 is PRHDT and CDR2 is FYEKMQ (reference sequence). Here the CDR3 reads CASSLRGTISGNTIYF. CDR3 sequence (DNA): TGTGCCAGCAGCTTAAGGGGCACGATCTCTGGAAACACCATATATTTT.

V is TRBV4-1 and J is TRBJ1-3; D may be TRBD1 (5 bases). The germline V and J ends were trimmed by 2 bases and 2 bases, with 16 bases remaining between them. This CDR3 is 17 amino acids long. The germline CDR1 and CDR2 sequences are MGHRA and YSYEKL. DNA for the CDR3: TGCGCCAGCAGCCAACTGGGGCCCTCAGGCACTGGAAACACCATATATTTT. As protein: CASSQLGPSGTGNTIYF.

This clone was found once. This chain's CDR3 is CASSGTVSNTGELFF. The CDR3 nucleotides read TGCGCCAGCAGCGGAACAGTCTCGAACACCGGGGAGCTGTTTTTT. The chain couples TRBV5-1 to TRBJ2-2; D gene unclear. Germline V lookup: CDR1 SGHRS, CDR2 YFSETQ. Trimming cost V 4 bases and J 0 bases, with 10 bases left between them. The CDR3 is 15 amino acids.

The chain combines TRBV4-1 with TRBJ2-7; perhaps TRBD1 as D (6 bases). The CDR3 has 16 residues. With 5 bases removed from V and 2 bases from J, the gap between germline ends came to 19 bases. The germline V gene has CDR1 MGHRA and CDR2 YSYEKL. Here the CDR3 reads CASSTKTGADPYEQYF. CDR3 DNA sequence: TGCGCCAGCAGCACCAAGACAGGCGCCGATCCCTACGAGCAGTACTTC.

This chain links TRBV5-1 with TRBJ2-3; 9 bases align to TRBD1. Germline V gives CDR1 SGHRS, CDR2 YFSETQ. V lost 3 bases, J lost 4 bases, and 3 bases stayed unmatched. The CDR3 is made up of 14 amino acids. The CDR3 loop reads CASSSRQGADTQYF. DNA of the CDR3: TGCGCCAGCAGCTCTCGACAGGGGGCAGATACGCAGTATTTT. Complete variable domain (other parts from reference TRBV5-1 and TRBJ2-3): KAGVTQTPRYLIKTRGQQVTLSCSPISGHRSVSWYQQTPGQGLQFLFEYFSETQRNKGNFPGRFSGRQFSNSRSEMNVSTLELGDSALYLCASSSRQGADTQYFGPGTRLTVL.

This sequence joins TRBV28 and TRBJ1-2; 7 bases are a match to TRBD1. CDR1 is MDHEN and CDR2 is SYDVKM in the germline V gene. CDR3 length: 15 residues. After removal of 6 bases from V and 2 bases from J, the junction contained 9 bases not matched to a gene. CDR3 sequence (DNA): TGTGCCAGCAGAAACCCCGGGACAGCAAACTATGGCTACACCTTC. Amino acid sequence: CASRNPGTANYGYTF.

This clone was observed a single time. One end of the junction fails to match germline, which may point to a read error. The gene calls are TRBV6-5 and TRBJ2-1, with a possible D match to TRBD2 (7 bases). The CDR3 is 12 amino acids. CDR1 and CDR2 (germline): MNHEY, SVGAGI. CDR3 in amino acids: CASSYLRGGLLF. In DNA form, the CDR3 reads TGTGCCAGCAGTTATTTAAGGGGGGGGTTGCTCTTC.

V and J are TRBV4-2 and TRBJ1-3, with D tentatively TRBD1 (6 bases). The CDR3 is made up of 17 amino acids. Germline V gene data show CDR1 as LGHNA and CDR2 as YNFKEQ. The ends were cut back, 5 bases at V and 0 bases at J, with 17 bases in the middle. The CDR3 DNA sequence: TGTGCCAGCAGCTCCTTGGTGACAGGCGGCTCTGGAAACACCATATATTTT. Translating it yields CASSSLVTGGSGNTIYF.

This clone occurred once. The chain uses TRBV2 and TRBJ1-1, with D unclear. Trimming removed 0 bases at V and 6 bases at J, with 11 bases between. Germline V CDR1 and CDR2: SNHLY, FYNNEI. The CDR3 is 14 residues long. As DNA, the CDR3 is TGTGCCAGCAGTGAAGCTTTCGGGGTCCCTGAAGCTTTCTTT. Protein sequence: CASSEAFGVPEAFF.

The chain is built from TRBV9 and TRBJ2-2; possibly TRBD1 for D (6 bases). CDR1 is SGDLS, CDR2 YYNGEE, per germline. The ends were cut back, 4 bases at V and 7 bases at J, with 14 bases in the middle. The CDR3 contains 14 residues. The CDR3 sequence: CASSITGLGGELFF. CDR3 DNA sequence: TGTGCCAGCAGCATTACAGGGTTAGGCGGGGAGCTGTTTTTT.